These 14 T cell receptor beta chains originate from one sample sequenced in a study of T cell responses to AZD1222 COVID-19 vaccine. Libraries were prepared by immunoSEQ multiplex PCR; TCRdb keeps only in-frame clonotypes and omits some of them. The data contain approximately 97,000 clones, roughly 83% of them singletons. The sequencing used peripheral blood, collected on day 0 of AZD1222 vaccination. The receptor set was obtained from an adult in good health.

The rearrangement joins TRBV5-6 to TRBJ1-2; 9 bases fit TRBD1. This CDR3 is 14 amino acids long. The germline V gene encodes CDR1 SGHDT and CDR2 YYEEEE. Germline trimming cut 2 bases from V and 7 bases from J; bases unmatched to any gene: 6. The CDR3 nucleotides are TGTGCCAGCAGCTTCGGAAGACAGGGGGTTGGCTACACCTTC. It yields the protein CASSFGRQGVGYTF. The whole variable domain, filled in from reference TRBV5-6 and TRBJ1-2, reads DAGVTQSPTHLIKTRGQQVTLRCSPKSGHDTVSWYQQALGQGPQFIFQYYEEEERQRGNFPDRFSGHQFPNYSSELNVNALLLGDSALYLCASSFGRQGVGYTFGSGTRLTVV.

This clone was detected a few times. V and J are TRBV5-6 and TRBJ1-2, with D tentatively TRBD1 (5 bases). Trimming removed 4 bases from V and 5 bases from J, with 15 bases in between. This CDR3 has 14 residues. Per the germline V gene, CDR1 is SGHDT and CDR2 is YYEEEE. This CDR3 is CASSIRDRLYGYTF. The CDR3 nucleotides are TGTGCCAGCAGCATCCGGGACCGTCTATATGGCTACACCTTC.

The chain has TRBV5-1 and TRBJ1-1; perhaps TRBD1 as D (6 bases). The CDR3 is 15 amino acids. In germline, CDR1 is SGHRS, CDR2 YFSETQ. The germline V and J ends were trimmed by 0 bases and 7 bases, with 16 bases remaining between them. The CDR3 loop reads CASSLEAGAMVEAFF. CDR3 bases: TGCGCCAGCAGCTTGGAGGCGGGGGCCATGGTTGAAGCTTTCTTT.

This chain uses TRBV6-5 with TRBJ1-5; D is perhaps TRBD1 (5 bases). The V end was cut by 5 bases, the J end by 10 bases, with 21 bases between. Germline V gives CDR1 MNHEY, CDR2 SVGAGI. The CDR3 runs to 15 residues. The CDR3 sequence: CASSRVRDGTIPQHF. In DNA form, the CDR3 reads TGTGCCAGCAGTCGGGTCAGGGACGGAACTATACCCCAGCATTTT.

Within the sample, this clone is medium-sized. The J gene is TRBJ2-7, the V gene TRBV15; 7 bases line up with TRBD1. This CDR3 spans 14 amino acids. The V segment lost 0 bases and the J segment 6 bases; nucleotides outside the gene matches: 5. Germline loops: CDR1 LNHNV, CDR2 YYDKDF (reference sequence). The CDR3 DNA reads TGTGCCACCAGCAGAGACAGGGGGATGGGCGAGCAGTACGTC. Translation gives CATSRDRGMGEQYV.

The CDR3 bases are TGTGCCTGGAACCCGGGACAGGGAAACTATGGCTACACCTTC. This translates into CAWNPGQGNYGYTF. The V gene is TRBV30, the J gene TRBJ1-2, with 9 bases aligning to TRBD1. Germline CDR1 and CDR2: GTSNPN and SVGIG (reference sequence). The CDR3 length is 14 residues. The ends lost 4 bases at V and 2 bases at J; junction bases unmatched: 5.

V usage is TRBV5-4 and J usage is TRBJ1-2, with D possibly TRBD1 on 6 matching bases. V lost 0 bases and J lost 8, with 11 bases in between. The length of the CDR3 is 13 residues. Germline CDR1 and CDR2: SGHNT and YYREEE (reference sequence). The CDR3 bases are TGTGCCAGCAGCTTGGACAGGGAGAGGGGCTACACCTTC. Protein sequence: CASSLDRERGYTF.

V gene TRBV7-2 combines with J gene TRBJ1-2; D is uncertain. The CDR3 has 15 residues. CDR1 and CDR2 (germline): SGHTA, FQGNSA. V was shortened by 5 bases and J by 2 bases, with 15 bases between the two germline ends. The CDR3 DNA follows: TGTGCCAGCAGCCCAAATCTTCGAAGGAACTATGGCTACACCTTC. Translated: CASSPNLRRNYGYTF.

The chain couples TRBV19 to TRBJ2-4; D may match TRBD1 or TRBD2 (5 bases each). This CDR3 has 17 residues. With 1 base removed from V and 0 bases from J, the gap between germline ends came to 13 bases. The germline CDR1 and CDR2 sequences are LNHDA and SQIVND (reference sequence). The CDR3 loop reads CASSIVQGALAKNIQYF. CDR3 DNA sequence: TGTGCCAGTAGTATAGTCCAGGGAGCTCTAGCCAAAAACATTCAGTACTTC.

The J gene is TRBJ2-2, the V gene TRBV14, with TRBD1 matching over 7 bases. The CDR3 runs 14 residues. Germline V lookup: CDR1 SGHDN, CDR2 FVKESK. Trimming at V came to 3 bases and at J to 4 bases, leaving 2 bases not matched to a gene. The CDR3 DNA is TGTGCCAGCAGCCAGCAGGGGGTCACCGGGGAGCTGTTTTTT. It codes for CASSQQGVTGELFF.

V gene TRBV5-1 combines with J gene TRBJ2-5; D is uncertain. The CDR3 contains 12 residues. Germline CDR1 SGHRS, CDR2 YFSETQ. V was clipped by 0 bases and J by 1 base, with 1 base between them. The CDR3 bases are TGCGCCAGCAGCTTGGCCCAAGAGACCCAGTACTTC. Amino acid sequence: CASSLAQETQYF.

The chain uses TRBV7-2 and TRBJ2-1, with TRBD1 as a possible D gene (7 bases). The CDR3 has 13 amino acids. CDR1 is SGHTA and CDR2 is FQGNSA in the germline V gene. Deletions cut 6 bases from V and 5 bases from J, with 11 bases between. The DNA of the CDR3 is TGTGCCAGCAGACAGGGGAGGAACAATGAGCAGTTCTTC. Amino acid sequence: CASRQGRNNEQFF.

This clone was observed a single time. The V and J genes are TRBV14 and TRBJ1-2, with D perhaps matching TRBD1 (5 bases). Germline V gives CDR1 SGHDN, CDR2 FVKESK. The V end was cut by 0 bases, the J end by 8 bases, with 16 bases between. This CDR3 is 15 amino acids long. The CDR3 bases are TGTGCCAGCAGCCAAGAGGCAGGGCAGGTTTGGGGCTACACCTTC. Translated: CASSQEAGQVWGYTF.

The chain uses TRBV29-1 and TRBJ2-7, with D tentatively TRBD2 (6 bases). The V gene's germline CDR1 is SQVTM and CDR2 ANQGSEA. The CDR3 is 13 amino acids. Trimming stripped 6 bases from V and 7 bases from J, with 19 bases between. CDR3 bases: TGCAGCGTCCGAGTAGGAGGGCCCGGGGAGCAGTACTTC. The encoded protein is CSVRVGGPGEQYF.